The following is a T cell receptor beta chain sequence with its context. Trimming took 6 bases from V and 8 from J; bases not matched to a gene: 9. The CDR3 covers 14 residues. CDR1 and CDR2 (germline): MNHEY, SVGAGI. This record belongs to a study of blood T cell repertoires in COVID-19. At the level of the study: Both acute and convalescent COVID-19 samples were obtained from the United States, Italy and Spain. In each case, the material was cDNA or gDNA derived from T cells, B-cell-depleted T cells, or PBMCs.

In the original analysis: The assay estimated nucleated cells by amplifying reference gene primers. Profiling relied on immunoSEQ multiplex PCR, and the TCRdb table lists in-frame clones only, not all of them. V, J and clone size are taken as reported in that table, and D and trimming were inferred from the DNA itself. Of tens of thousands of clones listed, 82% are singletons. The receptor's source is an older woman with acute or convalescent COVID-19. Sequencing input: peripheral blood. The rearrangement links TRBV6-5 to TRBJ2-7; the match to TRBD2 covers 11 bases. CDR3 coding DNA: TGTGCCAGCAGGGAGCTAGCGGGGGGATCTAAGCAGTACTTC. Amino acid sequence: CASRELAGGSKQYF.